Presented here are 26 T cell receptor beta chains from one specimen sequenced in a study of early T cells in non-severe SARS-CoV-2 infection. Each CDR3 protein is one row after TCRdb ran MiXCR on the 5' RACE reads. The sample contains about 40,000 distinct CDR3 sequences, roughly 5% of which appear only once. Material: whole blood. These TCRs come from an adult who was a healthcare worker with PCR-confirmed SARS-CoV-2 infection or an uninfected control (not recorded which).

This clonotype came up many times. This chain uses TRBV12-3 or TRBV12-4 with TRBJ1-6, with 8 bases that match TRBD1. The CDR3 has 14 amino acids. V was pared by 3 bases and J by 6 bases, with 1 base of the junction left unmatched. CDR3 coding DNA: TGTGCCAGCAGTTTGGACAGGGCTAATTCACCCCTCCACTTT. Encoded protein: CASSLDRANSPLHF.

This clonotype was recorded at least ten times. The CDR3 region is CASRLRTDTQYF. DNA for the CDR3: TGTGCCAGCAGACTCCGCACAGATACGCAGTATTTT. The genes are TRBV12-3 or TRBV12-4 and TRBJ2-3, with D unclear. This CDR3 region has 12 residues. V was pared by 6 bases and J by 1 base, with 5 bases between.

In DNA form, the CDR3 reads TGCAGTGCCCCGGCCTCGCCTAACACTGAAGCTTTCTTT. This gives the protein CSAPASPNTEAFF. The chain uses TRBV20-1 and TRBJ1-1; unclear D gene. The CDR3 has 13 amino acids. Trimming shortened V by 6 bases and J by 2 bases, and 13 bases separated the two germline ends. Germline-derived CDR1 and CDR2 are DFQATT and SNEGSKA (reference sequence).

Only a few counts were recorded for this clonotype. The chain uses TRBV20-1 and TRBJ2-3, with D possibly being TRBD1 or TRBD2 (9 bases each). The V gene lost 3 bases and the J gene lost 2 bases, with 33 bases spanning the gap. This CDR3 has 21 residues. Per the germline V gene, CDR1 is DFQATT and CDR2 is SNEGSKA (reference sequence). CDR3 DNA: TGCAGTGCTAGTTTCACTCCGGGACAGGGCTCGCGGGAGGGCCACACAGATACGCAGTATTTT. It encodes CSASFTPGQGSREGHTDTQYF.

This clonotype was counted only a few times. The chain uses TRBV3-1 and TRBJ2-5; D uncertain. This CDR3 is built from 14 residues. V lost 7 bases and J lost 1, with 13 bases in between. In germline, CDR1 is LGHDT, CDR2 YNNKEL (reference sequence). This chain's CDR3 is CASTRTAVQETQYF. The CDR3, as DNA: TGTGCCAGCACGAGAACGGCGGTCCAAGAGACCCAGTACTTC.

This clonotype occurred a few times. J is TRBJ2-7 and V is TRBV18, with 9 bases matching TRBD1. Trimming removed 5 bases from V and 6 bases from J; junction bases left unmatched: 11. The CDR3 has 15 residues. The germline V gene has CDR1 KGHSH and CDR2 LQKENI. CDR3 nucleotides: TGTGCCAGCTCAGCCCAAAGCACAGGGGGCGGCGAGCAGTACTTC. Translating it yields CASSAQSTGGGEQYF. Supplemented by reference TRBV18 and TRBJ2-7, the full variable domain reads NAGVMQNPRHLVRRRGQEARLRCSPMKGHSHVYWYRQLPEEGLKFMVYLQKENIIDESGMPKERFSAEFPKEGPSILRIQQVVRGDSAAYFCASSAQSTGGGEQYFGPGTRLTVT.

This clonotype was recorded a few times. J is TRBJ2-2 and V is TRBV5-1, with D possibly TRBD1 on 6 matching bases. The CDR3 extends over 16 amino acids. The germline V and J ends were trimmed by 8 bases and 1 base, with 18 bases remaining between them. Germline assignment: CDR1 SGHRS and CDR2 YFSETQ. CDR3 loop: CASRRIPGQNTGELFF. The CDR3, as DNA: TGCGCCAGTAGGAGGATACCGGGACAGAACACCGGGGAGCTGTTTTTT. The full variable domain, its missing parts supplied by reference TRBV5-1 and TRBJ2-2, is KAGVTQTPRYLIKTRGQQVTLSCSPISGHRSVSWYQQTPGQGLQFLFEYFSETQRNKGNFPGRFSGRQFSNSRSEMNVSTLELGDSALYLCASRRIPGQNTGELFFGEGSRLTVL.

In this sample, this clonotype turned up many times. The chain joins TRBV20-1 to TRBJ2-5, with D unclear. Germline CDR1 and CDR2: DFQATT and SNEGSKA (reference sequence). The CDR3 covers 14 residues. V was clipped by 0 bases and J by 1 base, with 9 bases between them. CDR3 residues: CSAREALGQETQYF. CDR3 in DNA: TGCAGTGCTAGAGAAGCCTTGGGCCAAGAGACCCAGTACTTC.

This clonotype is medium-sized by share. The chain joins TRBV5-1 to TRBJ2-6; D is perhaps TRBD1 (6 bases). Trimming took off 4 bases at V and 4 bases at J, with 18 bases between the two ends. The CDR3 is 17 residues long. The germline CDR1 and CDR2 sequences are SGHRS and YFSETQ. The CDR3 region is CASSQKPQGEGANVLTF. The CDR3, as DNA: TGCGCCAGCAGCCAGAAACCACAGGGAGAAGGGGCCAACGTCCTGACTTTC.

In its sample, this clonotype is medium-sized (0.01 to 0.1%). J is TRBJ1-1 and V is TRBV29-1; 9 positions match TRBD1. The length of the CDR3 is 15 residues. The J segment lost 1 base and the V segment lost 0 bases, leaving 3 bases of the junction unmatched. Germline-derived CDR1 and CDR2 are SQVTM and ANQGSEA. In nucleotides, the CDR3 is TGCAGCGTTGAAGATCCACAGGGGGCGAACACTGAAGCTTTCTTT. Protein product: CSVEDPQGANTEAFF. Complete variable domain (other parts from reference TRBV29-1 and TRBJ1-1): SAVISQKPSRDICQRGTSLTIQCQVDSQVTMMFWYRQQPGQSLTLIATANQGSEATYESGFVIDKFPISRPNLTFSTLTVSNMSPEDSSIYLCSVEDPQGANTEAFFGQGTRLTVV.

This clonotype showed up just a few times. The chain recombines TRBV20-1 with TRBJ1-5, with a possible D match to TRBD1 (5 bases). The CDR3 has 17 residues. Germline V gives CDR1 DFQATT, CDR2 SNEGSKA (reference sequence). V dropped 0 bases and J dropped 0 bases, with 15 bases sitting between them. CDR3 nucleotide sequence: TGCAGTGCTAGAGATTGGGGCAGGGAAGATAGCAATCAGCCCCAGCATTTT. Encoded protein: CSARDWGREDSNQPQHF.

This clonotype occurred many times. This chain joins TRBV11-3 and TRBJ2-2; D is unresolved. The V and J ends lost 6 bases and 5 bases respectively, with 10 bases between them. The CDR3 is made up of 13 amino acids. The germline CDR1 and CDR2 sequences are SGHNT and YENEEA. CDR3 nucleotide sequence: TGTGCCAGCAGTCAGGAGAGTACCGGGGAGCTGTTTTTT. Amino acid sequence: CASSQESTGELFF. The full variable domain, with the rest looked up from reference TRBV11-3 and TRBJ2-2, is EAGVVQSPRYKIIEKKQPVAFWCNPISGHNTLYWYLQNLGQGPELLIRYENEEAVDDSQLPKDRFSAERLKGVDSTLKIQPAELGDSAVYLCASSQESTGELFFGEGSRLTVL.

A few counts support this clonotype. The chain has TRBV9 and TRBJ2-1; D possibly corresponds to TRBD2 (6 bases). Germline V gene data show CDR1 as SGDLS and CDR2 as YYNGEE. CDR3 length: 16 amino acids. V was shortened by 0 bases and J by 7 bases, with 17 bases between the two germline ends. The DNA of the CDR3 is TGTGCCAGCAGCGTAGTGCCGGGACTTACGGGGAATGAGCAGTTCTTC. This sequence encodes CASSVVPGLTGNEQFF.

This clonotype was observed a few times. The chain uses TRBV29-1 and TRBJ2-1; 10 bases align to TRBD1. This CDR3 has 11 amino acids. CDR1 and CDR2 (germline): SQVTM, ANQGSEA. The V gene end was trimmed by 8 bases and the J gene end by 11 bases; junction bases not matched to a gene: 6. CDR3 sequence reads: CSPDRGLKQFF. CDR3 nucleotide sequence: TGCAGCCCTGACAGGGGGCTGAAGCAGTTCTTC.

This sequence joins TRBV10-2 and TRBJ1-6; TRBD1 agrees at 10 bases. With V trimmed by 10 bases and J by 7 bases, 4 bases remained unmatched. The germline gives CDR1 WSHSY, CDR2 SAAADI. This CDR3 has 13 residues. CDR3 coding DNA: TGCGCCATCCAGGACAGGGGGAATTCACCCCTCCACTTT. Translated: CAIQDRGNSPLHF.

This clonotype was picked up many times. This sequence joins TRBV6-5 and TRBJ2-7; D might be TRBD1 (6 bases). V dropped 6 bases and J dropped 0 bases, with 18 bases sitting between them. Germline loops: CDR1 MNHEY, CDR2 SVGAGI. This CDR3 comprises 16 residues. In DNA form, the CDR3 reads TGTGCCAGCAGCCAGGGGTCAGGGGCGAGCTCCTACGAGCAGTACTTC. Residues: CASSQGSGASSYEQYF.

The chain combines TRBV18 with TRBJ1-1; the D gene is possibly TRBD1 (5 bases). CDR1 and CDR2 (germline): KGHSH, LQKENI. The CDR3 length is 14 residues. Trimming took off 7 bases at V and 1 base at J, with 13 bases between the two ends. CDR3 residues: CASLPGHQNTEAFF. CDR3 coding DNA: TGTGCCAGCTTACCCGGACACCAGAACACTGAAGCTTTCTTT.

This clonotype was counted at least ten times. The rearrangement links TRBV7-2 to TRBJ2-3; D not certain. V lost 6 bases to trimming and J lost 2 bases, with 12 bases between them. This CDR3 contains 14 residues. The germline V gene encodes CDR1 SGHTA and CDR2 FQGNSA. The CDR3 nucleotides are TGTGCCAGCAGTTTTGGGCCCCTCACAGATACGCAGTATTTT. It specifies CASSFGPLTDTQYF.

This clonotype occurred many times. This CDR3 is CSVKGTGPDGELFF. Here the CDR3 DNA reads TGCAGCGTTAAGGGGACAGGTCCAGACGGGGAGCTGTTTTTT. The V gene is TRBV29-1, the J gene TRBJ2-2, with 8 positions matching TRBD1. The CDR3 is 14 amino acids. CDR1 is SQVTM, CDR2 ANQGSEA, per germline. Losses at the gene ends were 5 bases for V and 7 bases for J; bases not matched to a gene: 9.

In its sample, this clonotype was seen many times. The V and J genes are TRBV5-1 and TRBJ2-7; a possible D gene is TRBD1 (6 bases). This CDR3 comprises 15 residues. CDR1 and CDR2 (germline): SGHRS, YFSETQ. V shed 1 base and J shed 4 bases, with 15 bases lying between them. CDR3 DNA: TGCGCCAGCAGCTTGATTGAGACAGGTTCGTACGAGCAGTACTTC. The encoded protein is CASSLIETGSYEQYF.

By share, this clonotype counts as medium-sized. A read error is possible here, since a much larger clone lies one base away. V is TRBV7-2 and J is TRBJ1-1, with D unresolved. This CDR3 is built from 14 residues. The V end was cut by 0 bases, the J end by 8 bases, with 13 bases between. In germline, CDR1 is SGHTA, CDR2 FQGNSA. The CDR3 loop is CASSLASHPPEAFF. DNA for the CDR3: TGTGCCAGCAGCTTAGCAAGTCACCCCCCAGAAGCTTTCTTT.

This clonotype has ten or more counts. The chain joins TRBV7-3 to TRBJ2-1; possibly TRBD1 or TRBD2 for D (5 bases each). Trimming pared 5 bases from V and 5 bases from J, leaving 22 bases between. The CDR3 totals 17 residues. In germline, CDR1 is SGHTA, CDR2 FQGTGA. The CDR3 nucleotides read TGTGCCAGCAGCCTGGAGGCAGGGCTTCCCCTCCACAATGAGCAGTTCTTC. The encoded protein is CASSLEAGLPLHNEQFF.

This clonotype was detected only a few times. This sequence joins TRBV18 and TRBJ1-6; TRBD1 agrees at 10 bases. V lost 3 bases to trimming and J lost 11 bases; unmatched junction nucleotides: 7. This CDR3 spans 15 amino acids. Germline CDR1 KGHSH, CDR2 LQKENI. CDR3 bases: TGTGCCAGCTCACCTACCGGGACAGGGGAGGCACCCCTCCACTTT. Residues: CASSPTGTGEAPLHF.

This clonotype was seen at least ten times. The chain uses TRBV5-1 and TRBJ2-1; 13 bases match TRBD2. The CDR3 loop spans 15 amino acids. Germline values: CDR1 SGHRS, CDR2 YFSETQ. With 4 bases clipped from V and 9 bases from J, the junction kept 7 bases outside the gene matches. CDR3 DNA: TGCGCCAGCAGCGGACTAGCGGGAGTCATTAGTGAGCAGTTCTTC. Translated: CASSGLAGVISEQFF.

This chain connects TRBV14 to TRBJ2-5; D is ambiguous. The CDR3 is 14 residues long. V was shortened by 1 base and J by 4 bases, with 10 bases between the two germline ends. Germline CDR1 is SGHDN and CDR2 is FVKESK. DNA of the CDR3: TGTGCCAGCAGCCAAGTCATGGGGTCAGAGACCCAGTACTTC. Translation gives CASSQVMGSETQYF.

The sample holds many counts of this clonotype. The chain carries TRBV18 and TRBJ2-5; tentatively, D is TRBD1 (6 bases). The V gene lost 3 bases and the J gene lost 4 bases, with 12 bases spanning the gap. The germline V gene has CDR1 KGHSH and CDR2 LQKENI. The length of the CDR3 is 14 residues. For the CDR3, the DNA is TGTGCCAGCTCACCGAGGGGGATAGGAGAGACCCAGTACTTC. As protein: CASSPRGIGETQYF.